Each of the 21 T cell receptor beta chains below was sequenced from the same sample in a study of blood T cell repertoires in COVID-19. The protocol was immunoSEQ multiplex PCR, while the TCRdb copy is restricted to in-frame clones and leaves out a portion. The data contain 200,000 to 250,000 clones, more than 65% of them seen just once; the ten biggest clones take up roughly 2.4%. Material for sequencing was peripheral blood. The origin of the receptors is a woman aged 60-75 years with acute or convalescent COVID-19.

The chain joins TRBV4-1 to TRBJ1-1; a weak D match, TRBD1 (5 bases). There are 14 residues in the CDR3. Germline values: CDR1 MGHRA, CDR2 YSYEKL. V was cut by 4 bases and J by 0 bases, with 9 bases left in between. This CDR3 reads CASSPRELNTEAFF. For the CDR3, the DNA is TGCGCCAGCAGCCCCAGGGAACTGAACACTGAAGCTTTCTTT.

The V gene is TRBV28, the J gene TRBJ1-3; D not certain. V was shortened by 6 bases and J by 6 bases, with 24 bases between the two germline ends. Germline-derived CDR1 and CDR2 are MDHEN and SYDVKM. The CDR3 runs to 17 residues. The CDR3 DNA sequence: TGTGCCAGCAGCCTAATCCGACGGAGGCCGGAGGAAAACACCATATATTTT. Protein sequence: CASSLIRRRPEENTIYF.

This chain uses TRBV30 with TRBJ1-1; D not certain. The CDR3 runs to 13 residues. V was clipped by 2 bases and J by 4 bases, with 11 bases between them. CDR1 and CDR2 from the germline V gene are GTSNPN and SVGIG (reference sequence). The CDR3 DNA is TGTGCCTGGAGTCCTCGACTTGGCACTGAAGCTTTCTTT. Its protein is CAWSPRLGTEAFF.

This sequence joins TRBV4-2 and TRBJ2-3, with a possible D match to TRBD2 (6 bases). Germline CDR1 reads LGHNA; CDR2 reads YNFKEQ. This CDR3 spans 15 amino acids. V gave up 5 bases and J gave up 3 bases, with 15 bases separating them. The CDR3 loop is CASSFTGTQTDTQYF. DNA of the CDR3: TGTGCCAGCAGCTTCACCGGGACTCAAACAGATACGCAGTATTTT.

V is TRBV5-5 and J is TRBJ1-1; perhaps TRBD1 as D (5 bases). The CDR3 sequence is 13 residues long. In germline, CDR1 is SGHKS, CDR2 YYEKEE (reference sequence). V was pared by 2 bases and J by 5 bases, with 10 bases between. The CDR3 DNA reads as TGTGCCAGCAGCTTCACAGGAAAAACTGAAGCTTTCTTT. The encoded protein is CASSFTGKTEAFF.

This sequence joins TRBV5-4 and TRBJ2-1; TRBD2 matches 10 bases. Looked up from germline, CDR1 is SGHNT and CDR2 is YYREEE (reference sequence). V gave up 0 bases and J gave up 9 bases; unmatched junction bases: 6. This CDR3 has 15 amino acids. CDR3 residues: CASSLASGGASEQFF. The CDR3 bases are TGTGCCAGCAGCTTGGCCAGCGGGGGGGCCTCTGAGCAGTTCTTC. The whole variable domain, remainder taken from reference TRBV5-4 and TRBJ2-1, is ETGVTQSPTHLIKTRGQQVTLRCSSQSGHNTVSWYQQALGQGPQFIFQYYREEENGRGNFPPRFSGLQFPNYSSELNVNALELDDSALYLCASSLASGGASEQFFGPGTRLTVL.

The chain employs TRBV6-6 and TRBJ2-7; possible D gene TRBD2, 5 bases. The CDR3 runs to 14 residues. V shed 4 bases and J shed 3 bases, with 13 bases lying between them. Germline V gives CDR1 MNHNY, CDR2 SVGAGI (reference sequence). The CDR3 coding sequence is TGTGCCAGCAGTTCCCGAGGACTTTTCTACGAGCAGTACTTC. Translating it yields CASSSRGLFYEQYF.

V usage is TRBV7-9 and J usage is TRBJ2-3; TRBD2 aligns across 10 bases. The length of the CDR3 is 16 residues. V was clipped by 4 bases and J by 5 bases; unmatched bases: 9. The V gene's germline CDR1 is SEHNR and CDR2 FQNEAQ (reference sequence). The CDR3 DNA follows: TGTGCCAGCAGCTCATATCCGAGGACTAGCGGAGATACGCAGTATTTT. It translates to CASSSYPRTSGDTQYF.

The chain recombines TRBV5-6 with TRBJ1-3; D might be TRBD1 (6 bases). Germline CDR1 and CDR2: SGHDT and YYEEEE. The ends were cut back, 3 bases at V and 1 base at J, with 20 bases in the middle. CDR3 length: 18 residues. DNA of the CDR3: TGTGCCAGCAGCTCAGTCCGGACAGAGTCTTTGTCTGGAAACACCATATATTTT. As protein: CASSSVRTESLSGNTIYF.

This chain connects TRBV4-2 to TRBJ1-1; 9 nucleotides agree with TRBD1. The V gene's germline CDR1 is LGHNA and CDR2 YNFKEQ. Trimming at V came to 0 bases and at J to 2 bases, leaving 13 bases not matched to a gene. CDR3 size: 19 residues. The CDR3 sequence is CASSQESLHTGGRNTEAFF. The CDR3 bases are TGTGCCAGCAGCCAAGAGAGTCTCCATACAGGGGGCCGAAACACTGAAGCTTTCTTT.

This chain links TRBV5-4 with TRBJ1-6; unclear D gene. This CDR3 spans 14 amino acids. Germline V gives CDR1 SGHNT, CDR2 YYREEE (reference sequence). The ends were cut back, 4 bases at V and 4 bases at J, with 9 bases in the middle. CDR3 nucleotides: TGTGCCAGCAGCCTCCGGGATTATAATTCACCCCTCCACTTT. Protein sequence: CASSLRDYNSPLHF.

This clone was detected only a few times. The gene calls are TRBV7-2 and TRBJ2-7; 8 bases are a match to TRBD1. The CDR3 is 15 amino acids. V was pared by 1 base and J by 4 bases, with 6 bases of the junction left unmatched. Germline V CDR1 and CDR2: SGHTA, FQGNSA. This CDR3 reads CASSLDSGQGYEQYF. As DNA, the CDR3 is TGTGCCAGCAGCTTAGACTCTGGACAGGGATACGAGCAGTACTTC. The whole variable domain, filled in from reference TRBV7-2 and TRBJ2-7, reads GAGVSQSPSNKVTEKGKDVELRCDPISGHTALYWYRQSLGQGLEFLIYFQGNSAPDKSGLPSDRFSAERTGGSVSTLTIQRTQQEDSAVYLCASSLDSGQGYEQYFGPGTRLTVT.

V gene TRBV4-3 combines with J gene TRBJ2-1, with D maybe TRBD2 (5 bases). Between the trimmed V and J ends, which lost 0 bases and 7 bases, there was a span of 13 bases. The germline CDR1 and CDR2 sequences are LGHNA and YSLEER. The CDR3 runs 15 residues. The CDR3, as DNA: TGCGCCAGCAGCCAAGAGGTCTGGCGGGCTAATGAGCAGTTCTTC. This sequence encodes CASSQEVWRANEQFF.

The V and J genes are TRBV7-2 and TRBJ2-7; 8 bases are a match to TRBD1. Per germline, CDR1 SGHTA and CDR2 FQGNSA. The CDR3 contains 14 residues. V shed 5 bases and J 6 bases; nucleotides not matched to a gene: 9. CDR3 region: CASSPGTGQGEQYF. The CDR3 region has the DNA TGTGCCAGCAGCCCCGGGACAGGTCAGGGCGAGCAGTACTTC. Full variable domain (remainder filled in from reference TRBV7-2 and TRBJ2-7): GAGVSQSPSNKVTEKGKDVELRCDPISGHTALYWYRQSLGQGLEFLIYFQGNSAPDKSGLPSDRFSAERTGGSVSTLTIQRTQQEDSAVYLCASSPGTGQGEQYFGPGTRLTVT.

The V and J genes are TRBV6-5 and TRBJ2-3, with D unclear. Looked up from germline, CDR1 is MNHEY and CDR2 is SVGAGI. The V gene lost 8 bases and the J gene lost 0 bases, with 12 bases spanning the gap. This CDR3 comprises 14 residues. The CDR3 protein is CASSLSHSTDTQYF. For the CDR3, the DNA is TGTGCCAGCTCCTTGAGCCACAGCACAGATACGCAGTATTTT.

Only a few counts were recorded for this clone. The chain recombines TRBV6-4 with TRBJ1-1; 7 bases map to TRBD1. CDR1 MRHNA and CDR2 SNTAGT come from the germline V gene. Germline trimming cut 7 bases from V and 0 bases from J; bases unmatched to any gene: 20. CDR3 length: 19 amino acids. The CDR3 bases are TGTGCCAGCAACCTTGGGACAGCGGTAGCCACTGATATGAACACTGAAGCTTTCTTT. Translation: CASNLGTAVATDMNTEAFF.

The rearrangement links TRBV25-1 to TRBJ1-3; D uncertain. Per the germline V gene, CDR1 is MGHDK and CDR2 is SYGVNS. The V and J ends lost 6 bases and 0 bases respectively, with 12 bases between them. The CDR3 sequence is 15 residues long. The CDR3: CASRASAGSGNTIYF. The CDR3 DNA reads as TGTGCCAGCAGGGCCTCGGCGGGCTCTGGAAACACCATATATTTT. Full variable domain (outside the CDR3, taken from reference TRBV25-1 and TRBJ1-3): EADIYQTPRYLVIGTGKKITLECSQTMGHDKMYWYQQDPGMELHLIHYSYGVNSTEKGDLSSESTVSRIRTEHFPLTLESARPSHTSQYLCASRASAGSGNTIYFGEGSWLTVV.

The chain recombines TRBV5-1 with TRBJ2-6; TRBD1 might be the D (6 bases). From germline, CDR1 is SGHRS and CDR2 YFSETQ. V shed 4 bases and J shed 0 bases, with 8 bases lying between them. The length of the CDR3 is 15 residues. CDR3 residues: CASSPRGSGANVLTF. CDR3 nucleotide sequence: TGCGCCAGCAGCCCCAGGGGCTCTGGGGCCAACGTCCTGACTTTC.

The rearrangement links TRBV7-2 to TRBJ2-1; 13 bases line up with TRBD2. Germline lookup yields CDR1 SGHTA and CDR2 FQGNSA. CDR3 length: 16 amino acids. The ends lost 6 bases at V and 4 bases at J; junction bases unmatched: 6. The chain's CDR3 is CASSNLGLAGYNEQFF. CDR3 DNA sequence: TGTGCCAGCAGTAACCTGGGACTAGCGGGATACAATGAGCAGTTCTTC.

The CDR3 DNA reads as TGTGCCAGCAGTCCCAACAGGGGGGTGGGCTATGGCTACACCTTC. Its protein product is CASSPNRGVGYGYTF. J is TRBJ1-2 and V is TRBV2; 8 bases are a match to TRBD1. Germline CDR1 and CDR2: SNHLY and FYNNEI. V trimming: 5 bases; J trimming: 4 bases; junction bases outside the gene matches: 9. CDR3 length equals 15 residues.

The chain uses TRBV11-2 and TRBJ2-7; D gene uncertain. The CDR3 has 15 amino acids. Germline values: CDR1 SGHAT, CDR2 FQNNGV. Trimming took off 0 bases at V and 2 bases at J, with 11 bases between the two ends. In DNA form, the CDR3 reads TGTGCCAGCAGCTTAGAGCCTATGAAAACCTACGAGCAGTACTTC. This translates into CASSLEPMKTYEQYF.